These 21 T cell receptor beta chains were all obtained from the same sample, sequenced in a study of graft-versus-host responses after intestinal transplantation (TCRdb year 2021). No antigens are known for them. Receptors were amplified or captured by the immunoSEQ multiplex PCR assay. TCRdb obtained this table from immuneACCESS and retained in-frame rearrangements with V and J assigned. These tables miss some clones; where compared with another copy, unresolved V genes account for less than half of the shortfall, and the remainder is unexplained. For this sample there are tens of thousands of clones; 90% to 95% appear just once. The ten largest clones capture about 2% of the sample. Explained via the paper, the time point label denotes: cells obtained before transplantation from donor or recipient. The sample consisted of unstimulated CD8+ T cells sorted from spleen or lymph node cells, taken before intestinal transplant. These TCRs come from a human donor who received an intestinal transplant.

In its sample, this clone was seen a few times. CDR3 residues: CASSLGTPTEQFF. In DNA form, the CDR3 reads TGTGCCAGCAGCTTGGGGACACCGACTGAGCAGTTCTTC. The chain carries TRBV11-3 and TRBJ2-1, with a tentative D call TRBD1 (6 bases). The CDR3 runs to 13 residues. Germline CDR1 reads SGHNT; CDR2 reads YENEEA. With 3 bases removed from V and 9 bases from J, the gap between germline ends came to 12 bases.

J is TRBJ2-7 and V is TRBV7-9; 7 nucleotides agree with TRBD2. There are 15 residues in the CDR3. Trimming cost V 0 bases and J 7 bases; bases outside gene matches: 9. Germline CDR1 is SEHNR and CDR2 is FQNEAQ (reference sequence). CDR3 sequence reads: CASSLAPAGTEEQYF. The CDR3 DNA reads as TGTGCCAGCAGCTTAGCTCCAGCGGGGACTGAGGAGCAGTACTTC. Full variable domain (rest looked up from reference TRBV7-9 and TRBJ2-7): DTGVSQNPRHKITKRGQNVTFRCDPISEHNRLYWYRQTLGQGPEFLTYFQNEAQLEKSRLLSDRFSAERPKGSFSTLEIQRTEQGDSAMYLCASSLAPAGTEEQYFGPGTRLTVT.

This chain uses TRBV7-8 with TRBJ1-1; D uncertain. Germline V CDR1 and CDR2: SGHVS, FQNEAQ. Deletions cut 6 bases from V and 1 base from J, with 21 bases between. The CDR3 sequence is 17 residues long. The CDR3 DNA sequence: TGTGCCAGCAGGAACTTTCCCAAACAGAGTCCGAACACTGAAGCTTTCTTT. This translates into CASRNFPKQSPNTEAFF.

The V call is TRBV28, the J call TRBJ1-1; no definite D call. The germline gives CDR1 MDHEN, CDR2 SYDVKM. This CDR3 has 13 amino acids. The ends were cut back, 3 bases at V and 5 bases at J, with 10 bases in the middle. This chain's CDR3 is CASSLVKRTEAFF. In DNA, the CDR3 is TGTGCCAGCAGTTTGGTCAAGAGGACTGAAGCTTTCTTT.

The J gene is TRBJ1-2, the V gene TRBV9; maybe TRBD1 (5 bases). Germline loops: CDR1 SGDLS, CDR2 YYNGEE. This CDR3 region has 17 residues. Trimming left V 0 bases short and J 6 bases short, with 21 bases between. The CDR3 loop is CASSVEGLGGGWNGYTF. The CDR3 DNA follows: TGTGCCAGCAGCGTAGAAGGTTTGGGGGGTGGATGGAATGGCTACACCTTC. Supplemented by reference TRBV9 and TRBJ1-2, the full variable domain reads DSGVTQTPKHLITATGQRVTLRCSPRSGDLSVYWYQQSLDQGLQFLIQYYNGEERAKGNILERFSAQQFPDLHSELNLSSLELGDSALYFCASSVEGLGGGWNGYTFGSGTRLTVV.

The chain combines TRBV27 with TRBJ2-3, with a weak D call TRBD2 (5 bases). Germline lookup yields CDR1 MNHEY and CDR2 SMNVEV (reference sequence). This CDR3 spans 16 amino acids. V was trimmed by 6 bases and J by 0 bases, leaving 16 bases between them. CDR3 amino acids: CASRSWELLSTDTQYF. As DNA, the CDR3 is TGTGCCAGCAGATCTTGGGAGCTCCTTAGCACAGATACGCAGTATTTT.

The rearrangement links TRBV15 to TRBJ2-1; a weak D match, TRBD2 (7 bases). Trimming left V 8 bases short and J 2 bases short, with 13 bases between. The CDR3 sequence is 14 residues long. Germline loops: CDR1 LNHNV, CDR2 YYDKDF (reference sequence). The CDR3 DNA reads TGTGCCACCGCCGAGGGGGGGACCTACAATGAGCAGTTCTTC. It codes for CATAEGGTYNEQFF.

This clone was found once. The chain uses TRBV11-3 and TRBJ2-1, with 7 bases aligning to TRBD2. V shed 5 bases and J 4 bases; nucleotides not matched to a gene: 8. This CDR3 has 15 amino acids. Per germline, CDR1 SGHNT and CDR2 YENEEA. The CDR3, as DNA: TGTGCCAGCAGCAGCGGGACGGACCTGTACAATGAGCAGTTCTTC. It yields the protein CASSSGTDLYNEQFF.

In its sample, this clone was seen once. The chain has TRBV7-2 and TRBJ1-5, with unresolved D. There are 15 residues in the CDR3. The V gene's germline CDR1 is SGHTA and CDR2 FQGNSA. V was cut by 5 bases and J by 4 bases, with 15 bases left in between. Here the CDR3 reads CASSLVGILNQPQHF. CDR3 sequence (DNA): TGTGCCAGCAGCCTCGTGGGCATTCTAAATCAGCCCCAGCATTTT.

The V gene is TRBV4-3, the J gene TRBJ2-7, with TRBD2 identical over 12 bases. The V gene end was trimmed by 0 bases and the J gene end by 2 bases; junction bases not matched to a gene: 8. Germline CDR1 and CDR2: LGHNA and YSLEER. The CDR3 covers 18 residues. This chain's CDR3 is CASSQDASGGANAYEQYF. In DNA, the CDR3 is TGCGCCAGCAGCCAAGATGCTAGCGGGGGGGCCAACGCCTACGAGCAGTACTTC.

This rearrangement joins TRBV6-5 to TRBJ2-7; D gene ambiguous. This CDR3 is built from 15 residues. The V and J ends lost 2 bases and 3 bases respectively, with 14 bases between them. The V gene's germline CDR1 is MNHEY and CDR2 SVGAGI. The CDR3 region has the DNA TGTGCCAGCAGTTACGATACAGACGCCGGCTACGAGCAGTACTTC. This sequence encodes CASSYDTDAGYEQYF.

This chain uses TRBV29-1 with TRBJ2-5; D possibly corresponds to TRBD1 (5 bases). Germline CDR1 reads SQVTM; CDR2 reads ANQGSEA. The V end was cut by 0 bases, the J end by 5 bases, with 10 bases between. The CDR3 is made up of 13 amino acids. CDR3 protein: CSVEDPQGETQYF. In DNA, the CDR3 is TGCAGCGTTGAAGATCCTCAGGGCGAGACCCAGTACTTC.

The CDR3 region is CASSLDPVSPPEAFF. CDR3 bases: TGTGCCAGCAGCTTAGACCCCGTTAGCCCTCCTGAAGCTTTCTTT. This chain connects TRBV7-2 to TRBJ1-1; D unresolved. V gave up 1 base and J gave up 6 bases, with 15 bases separating them. The germline CDR1 and CDR2 sequences are SGHTA and FQGNSA. CDR3 size: 15 residues.

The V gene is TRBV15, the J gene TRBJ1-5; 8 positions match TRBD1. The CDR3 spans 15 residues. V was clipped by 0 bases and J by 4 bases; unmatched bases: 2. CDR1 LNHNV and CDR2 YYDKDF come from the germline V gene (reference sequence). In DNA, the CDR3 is TGTGCCACCAGCAGAGACAGGGGGCTGAATCAGCCCCAGCATTTT. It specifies CATSRDRGLNQPQHF.

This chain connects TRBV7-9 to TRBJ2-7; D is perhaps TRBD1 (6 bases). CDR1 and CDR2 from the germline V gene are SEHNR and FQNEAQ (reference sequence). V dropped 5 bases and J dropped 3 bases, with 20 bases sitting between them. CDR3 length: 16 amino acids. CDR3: CASSAWVGRGIYEQYF. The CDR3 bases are TGTGCCAGCAGCGCCTGGGTAGGAAGGGGGATCTACGAGCAGTACTTC.

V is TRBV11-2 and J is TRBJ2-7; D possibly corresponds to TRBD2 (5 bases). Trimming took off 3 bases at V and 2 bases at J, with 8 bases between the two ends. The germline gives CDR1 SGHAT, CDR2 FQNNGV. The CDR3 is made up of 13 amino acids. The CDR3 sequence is CASSFGVTYEQYF. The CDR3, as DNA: TGTGCCAGCAGCTTCGGGGTAACCTACGAGCAGTACTTC.

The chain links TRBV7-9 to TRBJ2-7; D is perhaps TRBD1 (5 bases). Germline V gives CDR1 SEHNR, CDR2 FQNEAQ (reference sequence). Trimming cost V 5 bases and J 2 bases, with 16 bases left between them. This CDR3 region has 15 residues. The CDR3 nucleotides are TGTGCCAGCAGCCATGAACAGGTATATCCCTACGAGCAGTACTTC. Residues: CASSHEQVYPYEQYF.

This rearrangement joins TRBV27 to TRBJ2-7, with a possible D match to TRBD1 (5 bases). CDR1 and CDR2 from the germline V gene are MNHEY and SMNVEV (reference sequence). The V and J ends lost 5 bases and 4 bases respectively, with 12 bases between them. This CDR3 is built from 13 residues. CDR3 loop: CASSPGRVYEQYF. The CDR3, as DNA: TGTGCCAGCAGTCCCGGCAGGGTATACGAGCAGTACTTC.

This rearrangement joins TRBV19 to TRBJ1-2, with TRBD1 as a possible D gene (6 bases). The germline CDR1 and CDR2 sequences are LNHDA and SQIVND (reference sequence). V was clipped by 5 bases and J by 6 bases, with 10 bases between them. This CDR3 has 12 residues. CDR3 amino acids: CASSPAGDGYTF. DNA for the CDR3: TGTGCCAGTAGTCCCGCAGGGGATGGCTACACCTTC.

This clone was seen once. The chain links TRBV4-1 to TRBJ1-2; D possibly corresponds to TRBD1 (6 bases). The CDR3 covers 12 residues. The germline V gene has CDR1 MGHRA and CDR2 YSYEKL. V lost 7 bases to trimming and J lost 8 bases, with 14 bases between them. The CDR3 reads CASKDSGLGYTF. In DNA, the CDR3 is TGCGCCAGCAAGGACAGCGGTTTAGGCTACACCTTC.

The CDR3 loop is CASTGIKSDTQYF. In DNA form, the CDR3 reads TGTGCCAGCACCGGGATCAAATCCGATACGCAGTATTTT. The chain couples TRBV7-9 to TRBJ2-3; D possibly corresponds to TRBD2 (5 bases). Deletions cut 7 bases from V and 6 bases from J, with 14 bases between. CDR3 length: 13 residues. Looked up from germline, CDR1 is SEHNR and CDR2 is FQNEAQ (reference sequence). The complete variable domain, with remaining parts taken from reference TRBV7-9 and TRBJ2-3, reads DTGVSQNPRHKITKRGQNVTFRCDPISEHNRLYWYRQTLGQGPEFLTYFQNEAQLEKSRLLSDRFSAERPKGSFSTLEIQRTEQGDSAMYLCASTGIKSDTQYFGPGTRLTVL.